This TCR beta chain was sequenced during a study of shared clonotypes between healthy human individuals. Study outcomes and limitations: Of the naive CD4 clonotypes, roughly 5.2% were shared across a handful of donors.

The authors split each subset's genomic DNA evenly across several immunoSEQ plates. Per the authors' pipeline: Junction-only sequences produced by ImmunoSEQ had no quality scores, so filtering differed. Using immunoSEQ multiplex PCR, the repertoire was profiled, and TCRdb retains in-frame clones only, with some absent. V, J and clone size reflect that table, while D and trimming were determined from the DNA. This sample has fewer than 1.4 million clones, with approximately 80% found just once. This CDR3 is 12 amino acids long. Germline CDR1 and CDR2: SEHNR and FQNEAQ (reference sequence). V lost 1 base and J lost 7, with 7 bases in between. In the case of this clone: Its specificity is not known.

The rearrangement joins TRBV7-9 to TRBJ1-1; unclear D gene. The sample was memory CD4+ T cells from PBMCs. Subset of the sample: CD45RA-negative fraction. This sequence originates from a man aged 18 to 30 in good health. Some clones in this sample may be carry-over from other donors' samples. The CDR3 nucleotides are TGTGCCAGCAGCTTAGAAGACATTGAAGCTTTCTTT. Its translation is CASSLEDIEAFF. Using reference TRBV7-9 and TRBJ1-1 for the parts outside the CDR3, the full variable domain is DTGVSQNPRHKITKRGQNVTFRCDPISEHNRLYWYRQTLGQGPEFLTYFQNEAQLEKSRLLSDRFSAERPKGSFSTLEIQRTEQGDSAMYLCASSLEDIEAFFGQGTRLTVV.